The 11 T cell receptor beta chains below were found in one sample sequenced in a study of cytomegalovirus exposure and HLA in healthy donors. Researchers ran the PCR with 60 Vbeta and 13 Jbeta primers. Produced via immunoSEQ multiplex PCR; TCRdb's table is partial and in-frame only. The sample comprises under 150,000 clones, over 75% of which are singletons, and less than 6.5% rests with the top ten. Sequencing was done on a sample of PBMCs. The receptors originated from a woman between 40 and 50 years old in good health and CMV-seropositive.

The genes are TRBV7-8 and TRBJ2-7; 8 nucleotides line up with TRBD1. The CDR3 extends over 14 amino acids. Trimming took 5 bases from V and 2 from J; bases not matched to a gene: 5. Looked up from germline, CDR1 is SGHVS and CDR2 is FQNEAQ. The DNA for the CDR3 is TGTGCCAGCAGCACTCGGGACAGGCCCTACGAGCAGTACTTC. It translates to CASSTRDRPYEQYF.

V usage is TRBV19 and J usage is TRBJ2-7; TRBD2 matches at 14 bases. V was pared by 6 bases and J by 2 bases, with 3 bases of the junction left unmatched. Germline CDR1 is LNHDA and CDR2 is SQIVND (reference sequence). CDR3 length: 15 residues. CDR3 residues: CASSGTSGGTYEQYF. CDR3 nucleotide sequence: TGTGCCAGTAGCGGGACTAGCGGGGGAACCTACGAGCAGTACTTC.

V gene TRBV5-1 combines with J gene TRBJ2-7; 7 bases line up with TRBD2. Germline-derived CDR1 and CDR2 are SGHRS and YFSETQ. J lost 3 bases, V lost 4 bases, and 7 bases had no gene match. The CDR3 contains 14 residues. Written as DNA, the CDR3 is TGCGCCAGCAGCCCCCCCCGGGACTACTACGAGCAGTACTTC. This translates into CASSPPRDYYEQYF.

This clone is a singleton in its sample. The DNA for the CDR3 is TGCGCCAGCAGACTGGGAGGGACAGGGAGGACGAGGGCCTACGAGCAGTACTTC. It yields the protein CASRLGGTGRTRAYEQYF. V and J are TRBV5-1 and TRBJ2-7; TRBD1 matches at 9 bases. The V and J ends lost 5 bases and 2 bases, in that order; junction bases with no gene match: 17. Germline V gives CDR1 SGHRS, CDR2 YFSETQ. The CDR3 has 18 amino acids.

This chain links TRBV18 with TRBJ2-1; D perhaps matches TRBD2 (5 bases). V was shortened by 6 bases and J by 0 bases, with 12 bases between the two germline ends. Germline CDR1 KGHSH, CDR2 LQKENI. There are 15 residues in the CDR3. CDR3 nucleotide sequence: TGTGCCAGCTCGTCAACAGCGGACTCCTACAATGAGCAGTTCTTC. The encoded protein is CASSSTADSYNEQFF.

CDR3 in amino acids: CASSRDREGNQPQHF. The DNA of the CDR3 is TGTGCCAGCAGTCGGGACAGGGAAGGCAATCAGCCCCAGCATTTT. This rearrangement joins TRBV28 to TRBJ1-5; 9 nucleotides match TRBD1. This CDR3 comprises 15 residues. Germline trimming cut 5 bases from V and 2 bases from J; bases unmatched to any gene: 4. CDR1 is MDHEN, CDR2 SYDVKM, per germline. The variable domain in full, with the rest retrieved from reference TRBV28 and TRBJ1-5, is DVKVTQSSRYLVKRTGEKVFLECVQDMDHENMFWYRQDPGLGLRLIYFSYDVKMKEKGDIPEGYSVSREKKERFSLILESASTNQTSMYLCASSRDREGNQPQHFGDGTRLSIL.

The rearrangement uses TRBV7-7 and TRBJ2-7; D is possibly TRBD2 (5 bases). CDR3 length: 8 residues. CDR1 SSHAT and CDR2 FNYEAQ come from the germline V gene (reference sequence). CDR3 DNA sequence: TGTGCTAGCAGCTCCCGGGGTGTC. It encodes CASSSRGV.

This chain connects TRBV29-1 to TRBJ2-2; 8 bases are a match to TRBD2. This CDR3 comprises 14 residues. Trimming at V came to 6 bases and at J to 6 bases, leaving 9 bases not matched to a gene. In germline, CDR1 is SQVTM, CDR2 ANQGSEA. The CDR3 sequence: CSVQAGVRAGELFF. DNA of the CDR3: TGCAGCGTACAAGCGGGAGTTCGGGCCGGGGAGCTGTTTTTT.

The V and J genes are TRBV7-2 and TRBJ2-7; TRBD2 agrees at 9 bases. V lost 3 bases to trimming and J lost 3 bases; unmatched junction nucleotides: 6. The length of the CDR3 is 15 residues. The germline V gene encodes CDR1 SGHTA and CDR2 FQGNSA. The CDR3 spells CASSFGSGGDYEQYF. In DNA form, the CDR3 reads TGTGCCAGCAGCTTTGGTAGCGGGGGTGACTACGAGCAGTACTTC.

The genes are TRBV18 and TRBJ2-5; D is uncertain. CDR3 length: 16 residues. Trimming removed 6 bases from V and 2 bases from J, with 19 bases in between. In germline, CDR1 is KGHSH, CDR2 LQKENI. The CDR3 loop is CASSQEQLTSQETQYF. CDR3 in DNA: TGTGCCAGCTCCCAAGAACAGCTTACTTCTCAAGAGACCCAGTACTTC. Variable domain in full (rest from reference TRBV18 and TRBJ2-5): NAGVMQNPRHLVRRRGQEARLRCSPMKGHSHVYWYRQLPEEGLKFMVYLQKENIIDESGMPKERFSAEFPKEGPSILRIQQVVRGDSAAYFCASSQEQLTSQETQYFGPGTRLLVL.

The chain links TRBV5-4 to TRBJ1-1, with 8 positions matching TRBD1. The CDR3 has 14 amino acids. Looked up from germline, CDR1 is SGHNT and CDR2 is YYREEE (reference sequence). The junction had 3 bases not matched to a gene; V was cut back by 4 bases and J by 1 base. The CDR3 loop is CASSAGTGNTEAFF. CDR3 coding DNA: TGTGCCAGCAGCGCCGGGACAGGGAACACTGAAGCTTTCTTT.